Each of the 32 T cell receptor beta chains below was sequenced from the same sample in a study of T cells in Graves' hyperthyroidism and ophthalmopathy. What was amplified from RNA transcripts were TCR beta CDR3 regions. An initial round of RT-PCR targeting the TCR CDR3 relied on the HTBI primer set. From the multiplex PCR reads, TCRdb called clonotypes with MiXCR, one entry per CDR3 protein. The sample lists about 740,000 distinct CDR3 sequences; 11% to 15% were seen once. The sequenced sample was blood. Receptors originate from a woman under 30 with Graves' hyperthyroidism.

This chain links TRBV3-1 with TRBJ2-3; 8 bases match TRBD2. The CDR3 runs to 14 residues. V dropped 6 bases and J dropped 4; count of bases not matched to a gene: 6. Germline loops: CDR1 LGHDT, CDR2 YNNKEL (reference sequence). CDR3 loop: CASRVAGGADTQYF. The CDR3 bases are TGTGCCAGCAGGGTGGCGGGAGGTGCAGATACGCAGTATTTT.

This clonotype has just a few counts. The rearrangement links TRBV19 to TRBJ2-1; 9 bases are a match to TRBD1. Germline V gene sequence: CDR1 LNHDA, CDR2 SQIVND (reference sequence). CDR3 size: 14 residues. V was clipped by 3 bases and J by 8 bases; unmatched bases: 5. Written as DNA, the CDR3 is TGTGCCAGTAGTATCTCCGACAGGGGGTATGAGCAGTTCTTC. Protein: CASSISDRGYEQFF.

In this sample, this clonotype turned up many times. The chain has TRBV28 and TRBJ2-7; tentative D call: TRBD2 (5 bases). CDR3 length: 14 residues. Trimming left V 6 bases short and J 6 bases short, with 18 bases between. Per the germline V gene, CDR1 is MDHEN and CDR2 is SYDVKM. The CDR3 nucleotides read TGTGCCAGCAGCTACAGAGTGGAGGTGGGCGAGCAGTACTTC. This gives the protein CASSYRVEVGEQYF.

The chain carries TRBV3-1 and TRBJ2-1; D possibly uses TRBD1 or TRBD2 (5 bases each). The CDR3 runs 14 residues. The germline V gene has CDR1 LGHDT and CDR2 YNNKEL (reference sequence). V lost 11 bases to trimming and J lost 5 bases, with 19 bases between them. The CDR3 sequence is CAGRGAGSDNEQFF. As DNA, the CDR3 is TGTGCCGGCCGAGGCGCAGGGAGTGACAATGAGCAGTTCTTC.

The gene calls are TRBV6-1 and TRBJ2-4; possible D gene TRBD1, 5 bases. This CDR3 has 14 residues. CDR1 and CDR2 (germline): MNHNS, SASEGT. V was shortened by 7 bases and J by 0 bases, with 10 bases between the two germline ends. The CDR3 sequence is CASNQGIAKNIQYF. CDR3 DNA sequence: TGTGCCAGCAACCAGGGTATAGCCAAAAACATTCAGTACTTC.

The chain carries TRBV7-3 and TRBJ1-1; a weak D match, TRBD1 (6 bases). The germline V gene has CDR1 SGHTA and CDR2 FQGTGA. The CDR3 sequence is 20 residues long. V lost 1 base and J 1 base, leaving 25 bases between the germline ends. The CDR3, as DNA: TGTGCCAGCAGCTTAAACGGGCGGGGGCTCGAGTCGACGGCGAACACTGAAGCTTTCTTT. Its protein product is CASSLNGRGLESTANTEAFF.

The CDR3 bases are TGCGCCAGCAGCCAAGAGTCTGCTGGGAAGACCCAGTACTTC. Translated: CASSQESAGKTQYF. This sequence joins TRBV4-1 and TRBJ2-5; D uncertain. Germline V CDR1 and CDR2: MGHRA, YSYEKL. Trimming shortened V by 0 bases and J by 6 bases, and 11 bases separated the two germline ends. The CDR3 spans 14 residues.

Only a few counts were recorded for this clonotype. The rearrangement uses TRBV18 and TRBJ2-4; D not resolved. Trimming took off 0 bases at V and 1 base at J, with 4 bases between the two ends. This CDR3 has 14 amino acids. CDR1 is KGHSH, CDR2 LQKENI, per germline. The CDR3 here is CASSPPVAKNIQYF. DNA of the CDR3: TGTGCCAGCTCACCACCGGTGGCCAAAAACATTCAGTACTTC. Supplemented by reference TRBV18 and TRBJ2-4, the full variable domain reads NAGVMQNPRHLVRRRGQEARLRCSPMKGHSHVYWYRQLPEEGLKFMVYLQKENIIDESGMPKERFSAEFPKEGPSILRIQQVVRGDSAAYFCASSPPVAKNIQYFGAGTRLSVL.

The sample holds a few counts of this clonotype. The chain combines TRBV11-2 with TRBJ1-1; a weak D match, TRBD1 (5 bases). CDR1 is SGHAT and CDR2 is FQNNGV in the germline V gene. Between the trimmed V and J ends, which lost 2 bases and 4 bases, there was a span of 8 bases. This CDR3 region has 13 residues. This chain's CDR3 is CASSLNRLTEAFF. As DNA, the CDR3 is TGTGCCAGCAGCTTAAACAGGCTCACTGAAGCTTTCTTT.

This clonotype was observed many times. The chain recombines TRBV2 with TRBJ1-1, with D hard to call. Deletions cut 4 bases from V and 3 bases from J, with 9 bases between. Germline V gene lookup returns CDR1 SNHLY and CDR2 FYNNEI. The CDR3 is 13 amino acids. The DNA for the CDR3 is TGTGCCAGCAGTGTGCAGTTTTACACTGAAGCTTTCTTT. Protein product: CASSVQFYTEAFF. The complete variable domain, with remaining parts taken from reference TRBV2 and TRBJ1-1, reads EPEVTQTPSHQVTQMGQEVILRCVPISNHLYFYWYRQILGQKVEFLVSFYNNEISEKSEIFDDQFSVERPDGSNFTLKIRSTKLEDSAMYFCASSVQFYTEAFFGQGTRLTVV.

Here the CDR3 reads CASSLQYWTVSSYNEQFF. The CDR3 DNA sequence: TGTGCCAGCAGTTTACAGTATTGGACCGTTAGCTCCTACAATGAGCAGTTCTTC. The chain is built from TRBV27 and TRBJ2-1; D unclear. The CDR3 has 18 residues. Germline CDR1 reads MNHEY; CDR2 reads SMNVEV (reference sequence). V was trimmed by 2 bases and J by 0 bases, leaving 17 bases between them.

The sample holds many counts of this clonotype. The gene calls are TRBV20-1 and TRBJ2-1, with 8 bases that match TRBD2. Germline assignment: CDR1 DFQATT and CDR2 SNEGSKA (reference sequence). The CDR3 is 17 amino acids. V gave up 2 bases and J gave up 0 bases; unmatched junction bases: 9. The DNA of the CDR3 is TGCAGTGCTAGATCTCTCGTAGCGGGAAGCTCCTACAATGAGCAGTTCTTC. The encoded protein is CSARSLVAGSSYNEQFF.

This clonotype was detected ten times or more. The chain carries TRBV7-9 and TRBJ1-1; D gene uncertain. The CDR3 consists of 15 residues. V was clipped by 6 bases and J by 1 base, with 15 bases between them. Germline V gives CDR1 SEHNR, CDR2 FQNEAQ (reference sequence). CDR3 DNA: TGTGCCAGCAGTCCTAGTAATGCAGGGAACACTGAAGCTTTCTTT. Translated: CASSPSNAGNTEAFF.

The chain carries TRBV19 and TRBJ2-6; 14 bases agree with TRBD2. V was pared by 7 bases and J by 3 bases, with 11 bases of the junction left unmatched. Germline loops: CDR1 LNHDA, CDR2 SQIVND (reference sequence). This CDR3 spans 19 amino acids. CDR3 loop: CASKIDAGLAGVGANVLTF. CDR3 sequence (DNA): TGTGCCAGTAAAATAGATGCGGGACTAGCGGGAGTTGGGGCCAACGTCCTGACTTTC.

This clonotype came up many times. The chain combines TRBV20-1 with TRBJ1-1, with TRBD1 as a possible D gene (5 bases). Germline V gene lookup returns CDR1 DFQATT and CDR2 SNEGSKA (reference sequence). Trimming removed 3 bases from V and 2 bases from J, with 13 bases in between. CDR3 size: 14 residues. The CDR3: CSASLDIVNTEAFF. DNA for the CDR3: TGCAGTGCTAGCCTGGACATCGTAAACACTGAAGCTTTCTTT.

A word on this clonotype: A much larger clone differs from this one at a single base, so this may be a read error. Given the absence of the conserved phenylalanine or tryptophan at the CDR3 end, a read error is likely. The rearrangement joins TRBV5-5 to TRBJ2-3; TRBD1 matches at 7 bases. In germline, CDR1 is SGHKS, CDR2 YYEKEE (reference sequence). The trim removed 6 bases at V and 2 bases at J, leaving 9 bases unmatched. CDR3 length equals 15 residues. CDR3 in DNA: TGTGCCAGCAAAAAAGGGGGCATGGACACAGATACGCAGTATCTT. As protein: CASKKGGMDTDTQYL.

This clonotype has at least ten counts. The CDR3 here is CASSEAVGSYEQYF. The CDR3 nucleotides read TGTGCCAGCAGTGAAGCCGTAGGGTCCTACGAGCAGTACTTC. The rearrangement links TRBV2 to TRBJ2-7; D is ambiguous. Germline CDR1 SNHLY, CDR2 FYNNEI. The length of the CDR3 is 14 residues. Trimming took 0 bases from V and 1 from J, leaving 7 bases between them.

Here the CDR3 DNA reads TGTGCCAGCAGCCAAGCCAAGGCAGCGAATTCACCCCTCCACTTT. Its translation is CASSQAKAANSPLHF. The chain couples TRBV3-1 to TRBJ1-6, with unresolved D. The V and J ends lost 1 base and 7 bases respectively, with 11 bases between them. CDR1 and CDR2 from the germline V gene are LGHDT and YNNKEL (reference sequence). The CDR3 is made up of 15 amino acids.

This clonotype has ten or more counts. This chain uses TRBV6-2 or TRBV6-3 with TRBJ1-5; a weak D match, TRBD1 (5 bases). The V end was cut by 2 bases, the J end by 1 base, with 6 bases between. The CDR3 has 14 residues. Germline assignment: CDR1 MNHEY and CDR2 SVGEGT. The CDR3 here is CASSYEGSNQPQHF. As DNA, the CDR3 is TGTGCCAGCAGTTACGAGGGGAGCAATCAGCCCCAGCATTTT.

This clonotype was seen repeatedly, ten times or more. The chain uses TRBV7-2 and TRBJ2-1, with 9 bases aligning to TRBD1. J gave up 8 bases and V 0 bases, and 2 bases lay outside the gene matches. Germline V gene sequence: CDR1 SGHTA, CDR2 FQGNSA. This CDR3 contains 14 residues. DNA for the CDR3: TGTGCCAGCAGCTTAGCCACAGGGGGCCATGAGCAGTTCTTC. Residues: CASSLATGGHEQFF.

The rearrangement joins TRBV7-3 to TRBJ2-3; TRBD1 agrees at 8 bases. The CDR3 spans 13 residues. V gave up 5 bases and J gave up 7 bases; unmatched junction bases: 5. Germline assignment: CDR1 SGHTA and CDR2 FQGTGA. The CDR3: CASSRGQGYTQYF. DNA for the CDR3: TGTGCCAGCAGCCGTGGACAGGGCTATACGCAGTATTTT.

This clonotype was counted only a few times. This rearrangement joins TRBV7-8 to TRBJ1-4; D gene ambiguous. The CDR3 contains 15 residues. CDR1 is SGHVS and CDR2 is FQNEAQ in the germline V gene. Trimming took 0 bases from V and 7 from J, leaving 12 bases between them. In DNA form, the CDR3 reads TGTGCCAGCAGCTTAGCTGCCGGCGGATTTGAAAAACTGTTTTTT. Amino acids: CASSLAAGGFEKLFF. The variable domain in full, completed from reference TRBV7-8 and TRBJ1-4, reads GAGVSQSPRYKVAKRGQDVALRCDPISGHVSLFWYQQALGQGPEFLTYFQNEAQLDKSGLPSDRFFAERPEGSVSTLKIQRTQQEDSAVYLCASSLAAGGFEKLFFGSGTQLSVL.

This clonotype has ten or more counts. The chain carries TRBV2 and TRBJ1-3; 8 bases fit TRBD1. This CDR3 comprises 15 residues. Germline V gene data show CDR1 as SNHLY and CDR2 as FYNNEI. With V trimmed by 7 bases and J by 3 bases, 8 bases remained unmatched. The CDR3 is CASNLDRANGNTIYF. CDR3 coding DNA: TGTGCCAGCAACCTGGACAGGGCAAATGGAAACACCATATATTTT.

The chain joins TRBV4-1 to TRBJ2-7, with D uncertain. CDR1 MGHRA and CDR2 YSYEKL come from the germline V gene. The CDR3 runs 14 residues. V lost 0 bases to trimming and J lost 7 bases, with 13 bases between them. The CDR3 DNA sequence: TGCGCCAGCAGCCAAGAACAAGGGCTGGGGGAGCAGTACTTC. Protein product: CASSQEQGLGEQYF.

This rearrangement joins TRBV25-1 to TRBJ1-1; D unclear. V shed 4 bases and J shed 8 bases, with 11 bases lying between them. Germline V gives CDR1 MGHDK, CDR2 SYGVNS. The length of the CDR3 is 12 residues. The CDR3 sequence: CASSASGSEAFF. In DNA form, the CDR3 reads TGTGCCAGCAGTGCGAGCGGTTCGGAAGCTTTCTTT. Full variable domain (rest looked up from reference TRBV25-1 and TRBJ1-1): EADIYQTPRYLVIGTGKKITLECSQTMGHDKMYWYQQDPGMELHLIHYSYGVNSTEKGDLSSESTVSRIRTEHFPLTLESARPSHTSQYLCASSASGSEAFFGQGTRLTVV.

This sequence joins TRBV20-1 and TRBJ1-3, with D hard to call. Trimming cost V 6 bases and J 3 bases, with 6 bases left between them. Germline values: CDR1 DFQATT, CDR2 SNEGSKA (reference sequence). The CDR3 extends over 11 amino acids. This chain's CDR3 is CSASRGNTIYF. CDR3 DNA: TGCAGTGCCTCCCGTGGAAACACCATATATTTT.

The chain links TRBV24-1 to TRBJ2-7; the D gene is possibly TRBD2 (6 bases). Germline assignment: CDR1 KGHDR and CDR2 SFDVKD. Trimming cost V 3 bases and J 3 bases, with 14 bases left between them. The CDR3 runs 15 residues. This CDR3 reads CATSDPDRGIYEQYF. As DNA, the CDR3 is TGTGCCACCAGTGATCCAGACCGGGGGATCTACGAGCAGTACTTC.

This clonotype was seen a handful of times. This chain connects TRBV15 to TRBJ2-3, with 11 bases matching TRBD2. J lost 6 bases, V lost 0 bases, and 8 bases had no gene match. Looked up from germline, CDR1 is LNHNV and CDR2 is YYDKDF (reference sequence). The CDR3 consists of 17 residues. The CDR3 DNA is TGTGCCACCAGCAGAGATCTAGCGGGAGGTGGTGCGGATACGCAGTATTTT. Protein: CATSRDLAGGGADTQYF.

The chain employs TRBV5-6 and TRBJ1-6; no definite D call. CDR3 size: 15 residues. The V end was cut by 5 bases, the J end by 1 base, with 10 bases between. Germline V lookup: CDR1 SGHDT, CDR2 YYEEEE. DNA of the CDR3: TGTGCCAGCAGGCGGAGAGGGTCCTATAATTCACCCCTCCACTTT. Amino acid sequence: CASRRRGSYNSPLHF.

The V and J genes are TRBV7-3 and TRBJ2-3; 7 bases match TRBD2. This CDR3 is built from 18 residues. V shed 5 bases, J shed 0 bases, and the junction held 14 bases outside the gene matches. The germline CDR1 and CDR2 sequences are SGHTA and FQGTGA. CDR3 DNA: TGTGCCAGCAGCCCCGATATTTGTAGCGGGTTTAGCACAGATACGCAGTATTTT. Protein sequence: CASSPDICSGFSTDTQYF.

This chain links TRBV27 with TRBJ2-1; D remains ambiguous. Looked up from germline, CDR1 is MNHEY and CDR2 is SMNVEV (reference sequence). CDR3 length: 15 residues. The V and J ends lost 2 bases and 9 bases respectively, with 17 bases between them. For the CDR3, the DNA is TGTGCCAGCAGTTTAGTCCAGGTGGACGGTGGTGAGCAGTTCTTC. Translated: CASSLVQVDGGEQFF.

This clonotype was counted at least ten times. The rearrangement uses TRBV28 and TRBJ2-3; D may be TRBD1 (5 bases). Looked up from germline, CDR1 is MDHEN and CDR2 is SYDVKM. This CDR3 is 13 amino acids long. With 7 bases removed from V and 4 bases from J, the gap between germline ends came to 12 bases. CDR3 amino acids: CASTGSPPDTQYF. For the CDR3, the DNA is TGTGCCAGCACAGGGTCCCCCCCAGATACGCAGTATTTT.